One T cell receptor (beta chain) is described in this entry. A second PCR of about 6 to 12 cycles used a sample-barcoded 5' primer and a J-beta primer mix. TCRdb called the 5' RACE reads again in MiXCR, with one record for every CDR3 protein. The sample has over a million distinct CDR3 sequences, less than 25% seen once. V shed 5 bases and J 6 bases; nucleotides not matched to a gene: 7. CDR1 and CDR2 from the germline V gene are SGHRS and YFSETQ. This CDR3 is built from 14 residues. These data belong to a study of blood T cells in healthy people across ages. The same specimen was also included in a second study, on T cells of mothers and their children.

V usage is TRBV5-1 and J usage is TRBJ1-4; 7 bases are a match to TRBD1. The receptor comes from a girl aged 2-15 years in good health. The sample taken for sequencing was blood. CDR3 sequence: CASRPGQADEKLFF. CDR3 nucleotide sequence: TGCGCCAGCAGACCAGGACAGGCAGATGAAAAACTGTTTTTT.